What follows are 5 T cell receptor beta chains derived from one specimen sequenced in a study of T cell responses to AZD1222 COVID-19 vaccine. Sequencing used immunoSEQ multiplex PCR; TCRdb keeps in-frame clones, though not all of them. The table shows over 95,000 clones, with 80% to 90% occurring only once. The sample consisted of peripheral blood, taken on day 0 of AZD1222 vaccination. These receptor sequences come from an adult in good health.

A single count supports this clone. The V and J genes are TRBV18 and TRBJ2-2; perhaps TRBD1 as D (5 bases). Deletions cut 0 bases from V and 5 bases from J, with 16 bases between. Germline lookup yields CDR1 KGHSH and CDR2 LQKENI. The CDR3 runs 17 residues. This CDR3 reads CASSPPGKKGMTGELFF. The CDR3 region has the DNA TGTGCCAGCTCACCACCCGGAAAGAAGGGGATGACCGGGGAGCTGTTTTTT.

In its sample, this clone was seen a few times. The chain recombines TRBV5-1 with TRBJ1-2; a weak D match, TRBD1 (6 bases). Trimming took 0 bases from V and 4 from J, leaving 13 bases between them. This CDR3 contains 15 residues. Germline CDR1 reads SGHRS; CDR2 reads YFSETQ. CDR3 loop: CASSLEGGKVYGYTF. The CDR3 bases are TGCGCCAGCAGCTTGGAGGGGGGAAAGGTCTATGGCTACACCTTC.

The J gene is TRBJ2-1, the V gene TRBV5-6; 10 nucleotides agree with TRBD1. From germline, CDR1 is SGHDT and CDR2 YYEEEE. Trimming at V came to 0 bases and at J to 14 bases, leaving 11 bases not matched to a gene. The CDR3 length is 15 residues. CDR3 amino acids: CASSLAGTGEGGEFF. Written as DNA, the CDR3 is TGTGCCAGCAGCTTGGCTGGGACAGGGGAGGGTGGAGAGTTCTTC.

The chain combines TRBV5-1 with TRBJ2-3, with 12 bases identical to TRBD2. The CDR3 totals 16 residues. The V gene's germline CDR1 is SGHRS and CDR2 YFSETQ. J lost 5 bases, V lost 4 bases, and 8 bases had no gene match. This CDR3 is CASSRTPGLAGDTQYF. The CDR3 DNA reads as TGCGCCAGCAGCCGTACGCCGGGACTAGCGGGAGATACGCAGTATTTT.

As DNA, the CDR3 is TGTGCCAGCAGCTCCGGTAGGCGACTAGCGGCGTACGAGCAGTACTTC. Protein sequence: CASSSGRRLAAYEQYF. The chain uses TRBV7-2 and TRBJ2-7; 9 bases fit TRBD2. V lost 4 bases and J lost 4; bases outside the gene matches: 11. Germline V CDR1 and CDR2: SGHTA, FQGNSA. The CDR3 covers 16 residues.